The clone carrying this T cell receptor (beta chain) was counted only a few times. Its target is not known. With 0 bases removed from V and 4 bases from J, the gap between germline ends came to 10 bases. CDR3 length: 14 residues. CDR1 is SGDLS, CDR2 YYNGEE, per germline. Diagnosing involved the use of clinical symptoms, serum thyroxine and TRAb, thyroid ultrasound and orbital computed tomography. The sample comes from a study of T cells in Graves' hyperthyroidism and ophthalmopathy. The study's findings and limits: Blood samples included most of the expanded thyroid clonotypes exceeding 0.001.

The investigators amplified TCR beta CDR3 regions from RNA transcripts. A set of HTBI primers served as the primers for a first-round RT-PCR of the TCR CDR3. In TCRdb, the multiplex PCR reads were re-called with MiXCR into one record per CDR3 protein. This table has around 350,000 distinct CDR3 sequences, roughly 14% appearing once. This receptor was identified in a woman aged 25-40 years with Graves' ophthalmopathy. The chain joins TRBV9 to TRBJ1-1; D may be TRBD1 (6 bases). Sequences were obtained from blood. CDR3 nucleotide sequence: TGTGCCAGCAGCGTAGATGGGGGCCCCACTGAAGCTTTCTTT. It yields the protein CASSVDGGPTEAFF.